The T cell receptor (beta chain) described here comes from a study of cytomegalovirus exposure and HLA in healthy donors. The study, taken as a whole, reports: An analysis was carried out later, and it reportedly showed fewer N-insertions in an Asian-associated ancestry cluster than the approximately 670-donor mean.

The primer mix had 60 Vbeta and 13 Jbeta primers. In the original workflow: An analysis performed later counted 73 million or so unique TCR beta chains (approximately 12 million of them shared). Libraries were prepared by immunoSEQ multiplex PCR; TCRdb keeps only in-frame clonotypes and omits some of them. The DNA gave D and trimming, while V, J and clone size come from that table. The sample holds some 170,000 clones, 75% to 85% seen once. As regards this clone: The target antigen is unknown.

The CDR3 totals 13 residues. V was trimmed by 11 bases and J by 9 bases, leaving 20 bases between them. The V gene's germline CDR1 is SNHLY and CDR2 FYNNEI. This chain connects TRBV2 to TRBJ2-1; TRBD2 might be the D (7 bases). The sequencing input was PBMCs. The TCR comes from a man aged 50 or older in good health and CMV-seropositive. CDR3 coding DNA: TGTGCCGAGGGGGGGAGGGAGGGAAGTGAGCAGTTCTTC. It specifies CAEGGREGSEQFF.